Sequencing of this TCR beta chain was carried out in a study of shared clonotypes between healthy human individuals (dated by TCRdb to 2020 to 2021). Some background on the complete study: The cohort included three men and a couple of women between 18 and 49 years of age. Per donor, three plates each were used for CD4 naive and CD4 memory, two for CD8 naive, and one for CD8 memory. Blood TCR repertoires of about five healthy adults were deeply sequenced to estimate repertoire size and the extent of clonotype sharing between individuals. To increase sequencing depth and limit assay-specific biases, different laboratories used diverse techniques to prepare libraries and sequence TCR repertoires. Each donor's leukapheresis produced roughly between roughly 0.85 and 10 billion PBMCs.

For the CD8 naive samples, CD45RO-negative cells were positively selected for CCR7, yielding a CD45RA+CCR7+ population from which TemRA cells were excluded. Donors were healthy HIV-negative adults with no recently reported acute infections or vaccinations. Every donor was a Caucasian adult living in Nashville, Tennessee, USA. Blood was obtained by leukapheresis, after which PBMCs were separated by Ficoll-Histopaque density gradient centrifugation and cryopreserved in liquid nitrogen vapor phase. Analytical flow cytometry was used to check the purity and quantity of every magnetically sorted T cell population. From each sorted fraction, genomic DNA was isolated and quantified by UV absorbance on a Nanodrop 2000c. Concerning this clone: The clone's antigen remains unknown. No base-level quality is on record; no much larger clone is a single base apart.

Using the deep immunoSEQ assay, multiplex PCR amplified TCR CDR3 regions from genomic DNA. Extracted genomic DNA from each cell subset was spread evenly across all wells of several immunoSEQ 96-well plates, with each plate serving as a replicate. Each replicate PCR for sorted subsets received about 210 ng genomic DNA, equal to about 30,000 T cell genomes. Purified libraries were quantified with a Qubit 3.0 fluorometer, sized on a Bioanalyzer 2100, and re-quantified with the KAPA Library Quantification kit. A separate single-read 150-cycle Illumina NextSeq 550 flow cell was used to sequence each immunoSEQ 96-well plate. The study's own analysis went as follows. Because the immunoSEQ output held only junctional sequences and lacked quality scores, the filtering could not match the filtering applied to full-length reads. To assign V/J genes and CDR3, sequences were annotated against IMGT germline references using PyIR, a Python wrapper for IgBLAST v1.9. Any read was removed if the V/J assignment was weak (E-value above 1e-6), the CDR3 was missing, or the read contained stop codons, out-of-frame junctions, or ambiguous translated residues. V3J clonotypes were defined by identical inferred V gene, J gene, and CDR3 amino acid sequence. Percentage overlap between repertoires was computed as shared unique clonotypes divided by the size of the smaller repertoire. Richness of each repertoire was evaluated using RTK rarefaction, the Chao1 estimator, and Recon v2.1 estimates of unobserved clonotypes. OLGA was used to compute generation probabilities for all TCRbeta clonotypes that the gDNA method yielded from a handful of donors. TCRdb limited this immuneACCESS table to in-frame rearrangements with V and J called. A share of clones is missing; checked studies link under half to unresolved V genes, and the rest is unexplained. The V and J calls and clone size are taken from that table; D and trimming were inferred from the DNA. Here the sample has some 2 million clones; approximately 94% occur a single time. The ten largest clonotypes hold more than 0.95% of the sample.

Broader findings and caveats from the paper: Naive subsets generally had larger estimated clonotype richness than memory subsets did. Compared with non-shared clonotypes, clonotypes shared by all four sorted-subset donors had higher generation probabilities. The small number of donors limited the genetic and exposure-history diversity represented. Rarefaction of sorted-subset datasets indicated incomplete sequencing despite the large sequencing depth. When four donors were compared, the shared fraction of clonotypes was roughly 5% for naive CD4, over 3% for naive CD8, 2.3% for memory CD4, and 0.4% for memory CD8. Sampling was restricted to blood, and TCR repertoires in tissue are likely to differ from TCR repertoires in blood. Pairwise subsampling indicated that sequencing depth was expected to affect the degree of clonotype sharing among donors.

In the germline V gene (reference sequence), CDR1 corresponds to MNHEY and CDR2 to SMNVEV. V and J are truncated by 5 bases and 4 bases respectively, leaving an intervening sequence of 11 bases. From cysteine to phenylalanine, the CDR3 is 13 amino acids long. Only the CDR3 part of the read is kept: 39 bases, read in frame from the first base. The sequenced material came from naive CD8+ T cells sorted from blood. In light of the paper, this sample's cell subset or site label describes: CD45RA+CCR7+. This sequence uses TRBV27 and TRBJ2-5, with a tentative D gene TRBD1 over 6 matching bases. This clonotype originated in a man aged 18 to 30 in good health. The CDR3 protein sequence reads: CASSLLQGETQYF. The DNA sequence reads TGTGCCAGCAGTCTACTACAGGGAGAGACCCAGTACTTC.